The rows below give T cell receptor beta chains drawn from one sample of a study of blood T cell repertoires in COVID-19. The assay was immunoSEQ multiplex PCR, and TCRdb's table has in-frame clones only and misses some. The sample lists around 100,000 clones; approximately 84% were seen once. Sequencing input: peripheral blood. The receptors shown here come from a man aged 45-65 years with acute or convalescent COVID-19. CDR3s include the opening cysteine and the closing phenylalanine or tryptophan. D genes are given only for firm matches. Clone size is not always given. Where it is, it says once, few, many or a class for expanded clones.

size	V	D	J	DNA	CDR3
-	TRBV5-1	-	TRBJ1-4	TGCGCCAGCAGCTTGGCCGCCAGGGCTAATGAAAAACTGTTTTTT	CASSLAARANEKLFF
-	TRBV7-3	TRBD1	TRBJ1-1	TGTGCCAGCAGCCTTACAGGGGCGCTAAACACTGAAGCTTTCTTT	CASSLTGALNTEAFF
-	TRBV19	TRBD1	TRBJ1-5	TGTGCCAGTACCTCGGGACAGTCTAGCAATCAGCCCCAGCATTTT	CASTSGQSSNQPQHF
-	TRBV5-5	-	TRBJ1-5	TGTGCCAGCAGCTTGTGGCGGACAGACAATCAGCCCCAGCATTTT	CASSLWRTDNQPQHF
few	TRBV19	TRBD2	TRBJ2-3	TGTGCCAGTAAGGCGCGGGGGGCCTACACAGATACGCAGTATTTT	CASKARGAYTDTQYF
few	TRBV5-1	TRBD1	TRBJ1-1	TGCGCCAGCAGCCCCACAGGGGGCGAGGTCGTGACTGAAGCTTTCTTT	CASSPTGGEVVTEAFF
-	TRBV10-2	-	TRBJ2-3	TGCGCCAGCGGCAAAGGTCGGGGGGCCCGAGATACGCAGTATTTT	CASGKGRGARDTQYF
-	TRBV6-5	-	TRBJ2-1	TGTGCCAGCAGTTACCGTGGAGACAGATCCTACAATGAGCAGTTCTTC	CASSYRGDRSYNEQFF
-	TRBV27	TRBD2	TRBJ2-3	TGTGCCAGCCGGGGGGGAACGCAGTATTTT	CASRGGTQYF
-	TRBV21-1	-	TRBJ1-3	TGTGCCAGACTCCCCCCCCAGGAGGTGTCGGGAAACACCATATATTTT	CARLPPQEVSGNTIYF
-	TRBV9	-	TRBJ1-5	TGTGCCAGCAGCGCCGAGGGTTTGCCCAATCAGCCCCAGCATTTT	CASSAEGLPNQPQHF
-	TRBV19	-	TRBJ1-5	TGTGCCAGTAGCGGCGCGCCGGGAGGACAGCCCCAGCATTTT	CASSGAPGGQPQHF
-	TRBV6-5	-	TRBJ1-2	TGTGCCAGCCGGCTACAGGGAGGGAGCTATGGCTACACCTTC	CASRLQGGSYGYTF
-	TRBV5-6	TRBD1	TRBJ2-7	TGTGCCAGCGGAACACAAGAAGACAGGGCCGAGCAGTACTTC	CASGTQEDRAEQYF
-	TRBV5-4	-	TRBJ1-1	TGTGCCAGCAGCTTGGCCGGGGGAGGGAACACTGAAGCTTTCTTT	CASSLAGGGNTEAFF
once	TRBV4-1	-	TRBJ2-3	TGCGCCAGCAGCCAAGACGGGAGGGGGCGGAGGGCAGATACGCAGTATTTT	CASSQDGRGRRADTQYF
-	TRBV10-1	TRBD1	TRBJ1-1	TGCGCCAGCAGTGAGGACAGGGGAGGACGAGCTTTCTTT	CASSEDRGGRAFF
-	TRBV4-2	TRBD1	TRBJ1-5	TGTGCCAGCAGCCAAGAGATGGGACAGAATATCAATCAGCCCCAGCATTTT	CASSQEMGQNINQPQHF
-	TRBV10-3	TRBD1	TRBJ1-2	TGTGCCATCAGGGACCTGGGACAGGGGTATGGCTACACCTTC	CAIRDLGQGYGYTF
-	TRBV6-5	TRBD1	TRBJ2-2	TGTGCCAGCAGCAGAGACAGGGGGAACACCGGGGAGCTGTTTTTT	CASSRDRGNTGELFF
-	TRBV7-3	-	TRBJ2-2	TGTGCCAGCAGCAAAGGGGCGTATACCGGGGAGCTGTTTTTT	CASSKGAYTGELFF
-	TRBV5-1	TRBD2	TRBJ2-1	TGCGCCAGCAGCACCGGGACTAGCGGGGGTTACAATGAGCAGTTCTTC	CASSTGTSGGYNEQFF
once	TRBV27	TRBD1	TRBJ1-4	TGTGCCAGCAGTCCTAGACAGGGCCAAGACAAAAAACTGTTTTTT	CASSPRQGQDKKLFF
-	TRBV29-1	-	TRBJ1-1	TGCAGCGTTGATGTAATGGGCCGGGAGAACACTGAAGCTTTCTTT	CSVDVMGRENTEAFF
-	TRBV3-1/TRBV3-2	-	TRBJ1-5	TGTGCCAGCAGCCAAGGTGGTTCGAGTCAGCCCCAGCATTTT	CASSQGGSSQPQHF
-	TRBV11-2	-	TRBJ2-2	TGTGCCAGCAGCTCCTATCCCCCAGGGGAACTAAACACCGGGGAGCTGTTTTTT	CASSSYPPGELNTGELFF
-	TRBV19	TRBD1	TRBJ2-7	TGTGCCAGTAGTATAGCCCTGACAGGGCTTTACGAGCAGTACTTC	CASSIALTGLYEQYF
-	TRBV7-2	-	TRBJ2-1	TGTGCCAGCAGCGTACAGGGTACACAGGTGTTACGCAATGAGCAGTTCTTC	CASSVQGTQVLRNEQFF
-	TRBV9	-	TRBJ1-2	TGTGCCAGCAGCGATTGGACGGCAGGGAACTATGGCTACACCTTC	CASSDWTAGNYGYTF
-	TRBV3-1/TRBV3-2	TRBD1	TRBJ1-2	TGTGCCAGCAGCCCTCGGACAGGGTCCCATGGCTACACCTTC	CASSPRTGSHGYTF
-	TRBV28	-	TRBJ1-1	TGTGCCAGCAGTTTATATCGGGGGGAAGCTTTCTTT	CASSLYRGEAFF
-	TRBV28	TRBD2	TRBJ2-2	TGTGCCACCGCAGCGGGGGGACCGAACACCGGGGAGCTGTTTTTT	CATAAGGPNTGELFF
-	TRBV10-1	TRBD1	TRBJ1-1	TGCGCCAGCAGCCTGGACAGGGGGAACACTGAAGCTTTCTTT	CASSLDRGNTEAFF
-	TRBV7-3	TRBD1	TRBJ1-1	TGTGCCAGCAGCTTCTCCGGTGCGGGACAGGGTTCGCGCAAGAACACTGAAGCTTTCTTT	CASSFSGAGQGSRKNTEAFF
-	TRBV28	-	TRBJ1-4	TGTGCCAGCAGTAACTCGGACAGAAATGAAAAACTGTTTTTT	CASSNSDRNEKLFF
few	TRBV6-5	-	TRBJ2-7	TGTGCCAGCAGTTACTCGATTTCGGGGGATTACGAGCAGTACTTC	CASSYSISGDYEQYF
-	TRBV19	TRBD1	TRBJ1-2	TGTGCCAGTAGCCCGACAGGGGATGGCTATGGCTACACCTTC	CASSPTGDGYGYTF
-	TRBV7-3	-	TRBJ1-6	TGTGCCAGCAGCTTAGTCGATAATTCACCCCTCCACTTT	CASSLVDNSPLHF
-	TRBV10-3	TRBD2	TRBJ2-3	TGTGCCATCAGTGCCGGTACTAGCGGTACAGATACGCAGTATTTT	CAISAGTSGTDTQYF
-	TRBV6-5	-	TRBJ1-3	TGTGCCAGCGTTCTATACACAGGCGGTGGAAACACCATATATTTT	CASVLYTGGGNTIYF
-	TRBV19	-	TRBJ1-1	TGTGCCAGTAGAAGGGACGGGGGGACTGAAGCTTTCTTT	CASRRDGGTEAFF
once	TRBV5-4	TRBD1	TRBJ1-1	TGTGCCAGCAGCCAGGACCTCGGGACAGGGGGAACTGAAGCTTTCTTT	CASSQDLGTGGTEAFF
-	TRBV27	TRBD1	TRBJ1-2	TGTGCCAGCAGTTGGGACAGAGGGGGCGATGGCTACACCTTC	CASSWDRGGDGYTF
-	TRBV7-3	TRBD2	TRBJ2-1	TGTGCCAGCAGCCTGATAGCGGGGGGTGAGCAGTTCTTC	CASSLIAGGEQFF
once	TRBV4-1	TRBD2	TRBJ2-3	TGCGCCAGCAGCCAAGTTGTAGCGGGGGCGACAGATACGCAGTATTTT	CASSQVVAGATDTQYF